This TCR beta chain was observed in a study of blood T cells in healthy people across ages (dated by TCRdb to the mid-2010s). As for the study more broadly: In model experiments, roughly one uniquely barcoded TCR beta cDNA molecule per two T cells was captured by template switching. Donors of different ages were randomly distributed across sequencing lanes to avoid experimental bias. The study analyzed two additional independent replicas of 1 million unique cDNA reads from the same blood draw for two donors, one aged 18 to 29 and one aged 80 or older. To track age-related changes in TCR beta repertoire diversity, the study relied on deep sequencing normalized with unique cDNA molecular identifiers. Donors were grouped into four age groups: young (average roughly 17 years), middle-aged (less than 40), aged (roughly 62) and long-lived (82).

Systemically healthy Caucasian individuals from Russia, 35 to 50 in total and aged about 6 to 95 years, were included as donors. Each donor gave ten milliliters of peripheral blood, collected into EDTA-treated Vacutainer tubes. Ficoll-Paque density-gradient centrifugation was used to isolate PBMCs, with at least 6.5 million per sample. Trizol reagent was used to extract total RNA from the PBMCs, yielding at least 5.5 micrograms per sample. For every donor, flow cytometry on a PBMC aliquot measured the percentage of naive CD45RAhigh/CD27high T cells. The paper as a whole reports these results and caveats: Total diversity estimates from one million sequenced T cells were considered lower bounds and underestimates. Observed TCR beta diversity per million T cells fell roughly linearly with age, and a significant reduction was already apparent by age around 44. Because the CMV infection status of the donors was unknown, age-related changes in expanded clonotypes may potentially have been confounded. There was a strong correlation between observed TCR beta diversity and the percentage of naive T cells measured by flow cytometry. Compared with the aged group, the long-lived group had more naive CD4+ T cells, fewer expanded clones and increased TCR diversity, a pattern suggesting age selection. Since profiling was done on bulk unsorted PBMCs, naive and antigen-experienced compartments could not be conclusively compared.

The library relied on 5' RACE. Instrument used: Illumina HiSeq 2500. The second PCR ran for roughly 6 to 11 cycles and used a J-beta primer mix along with a sample-barcoded 5' primer. A template-switch 5' adaptor carrying 12 random nucleotides introduced a unique molecular identifier onto each TCR beta cDNA molecule. Each sample yielded at least 2.5 million CDR3-containing paired-end reads. First-strand cDNA synthesis was performed from all RNA using the Mint cDNA synthesis kit, with priming by a TRBC-specific oligonucleotide. All cDNA was treated with uracil-DNA glycosylase and then went through a first 18-cycle PCR with the universal primers M1SS and BC2_uni_R. In the source study's methods: Normalization of each sample was performed by random selection of 1 million high-quality reads, each carrying a distinct molecular identifier. Instead of being binned into consensus sequences, reads that shared molecular identifiers were thrown out. CDR3 identification, clonotype clustering and error correction used MiTCR with a Q25 quality threshold and the strictest error-elimination algorithm. A nonparametric unseen species model using Euler transformation provided a lower-bound estimate of total TCR beta diversity. TCRdb's own reprocessing of the public reads used fastp at Q25 and MiXCR and kept productive beta chains. Every CDR3 protein is listed once, alongside the most common genes and DNA of its rows. What appears here as the V and J calls and clone size reflects TCRdb's work, not the paper's. Across this sample there are about 730,000 distinct CDR3 sequences, with roughly two fifths seen only once. Of the sample, under 25% is held by the ten largest clones.

On this clonotype itself: Its cognate antigen has yet to be identified. No base-level quality is on record; no much larger clone is a single base apart.

The sample comprised blood. The origin of this receptor is a woman aged 60 to 75 in good health.

The CDR3 reads CSVSRTGLNEQYF. The nucleotide sequence reads TGCAGCGTATCGAGGACAGGGCTGAACGAGCAGTACTTC. The chain is encoded by TRBV29-1 joined to TRBJ2-7; 8 nucleotides in the junction match TRBD1. The CDR1 and CDR2 encoded by the germline V gene are SQVTM and ANQGSEA. The CDR3 sequence holds 13 residues, the cysteine and phenylalanine included. Solely the CDR3 DNA is kept, with 39 bases framed from the first base. V is cut back by 6 bases and J by 5 bases, with 9 bases in the junction unmatched.